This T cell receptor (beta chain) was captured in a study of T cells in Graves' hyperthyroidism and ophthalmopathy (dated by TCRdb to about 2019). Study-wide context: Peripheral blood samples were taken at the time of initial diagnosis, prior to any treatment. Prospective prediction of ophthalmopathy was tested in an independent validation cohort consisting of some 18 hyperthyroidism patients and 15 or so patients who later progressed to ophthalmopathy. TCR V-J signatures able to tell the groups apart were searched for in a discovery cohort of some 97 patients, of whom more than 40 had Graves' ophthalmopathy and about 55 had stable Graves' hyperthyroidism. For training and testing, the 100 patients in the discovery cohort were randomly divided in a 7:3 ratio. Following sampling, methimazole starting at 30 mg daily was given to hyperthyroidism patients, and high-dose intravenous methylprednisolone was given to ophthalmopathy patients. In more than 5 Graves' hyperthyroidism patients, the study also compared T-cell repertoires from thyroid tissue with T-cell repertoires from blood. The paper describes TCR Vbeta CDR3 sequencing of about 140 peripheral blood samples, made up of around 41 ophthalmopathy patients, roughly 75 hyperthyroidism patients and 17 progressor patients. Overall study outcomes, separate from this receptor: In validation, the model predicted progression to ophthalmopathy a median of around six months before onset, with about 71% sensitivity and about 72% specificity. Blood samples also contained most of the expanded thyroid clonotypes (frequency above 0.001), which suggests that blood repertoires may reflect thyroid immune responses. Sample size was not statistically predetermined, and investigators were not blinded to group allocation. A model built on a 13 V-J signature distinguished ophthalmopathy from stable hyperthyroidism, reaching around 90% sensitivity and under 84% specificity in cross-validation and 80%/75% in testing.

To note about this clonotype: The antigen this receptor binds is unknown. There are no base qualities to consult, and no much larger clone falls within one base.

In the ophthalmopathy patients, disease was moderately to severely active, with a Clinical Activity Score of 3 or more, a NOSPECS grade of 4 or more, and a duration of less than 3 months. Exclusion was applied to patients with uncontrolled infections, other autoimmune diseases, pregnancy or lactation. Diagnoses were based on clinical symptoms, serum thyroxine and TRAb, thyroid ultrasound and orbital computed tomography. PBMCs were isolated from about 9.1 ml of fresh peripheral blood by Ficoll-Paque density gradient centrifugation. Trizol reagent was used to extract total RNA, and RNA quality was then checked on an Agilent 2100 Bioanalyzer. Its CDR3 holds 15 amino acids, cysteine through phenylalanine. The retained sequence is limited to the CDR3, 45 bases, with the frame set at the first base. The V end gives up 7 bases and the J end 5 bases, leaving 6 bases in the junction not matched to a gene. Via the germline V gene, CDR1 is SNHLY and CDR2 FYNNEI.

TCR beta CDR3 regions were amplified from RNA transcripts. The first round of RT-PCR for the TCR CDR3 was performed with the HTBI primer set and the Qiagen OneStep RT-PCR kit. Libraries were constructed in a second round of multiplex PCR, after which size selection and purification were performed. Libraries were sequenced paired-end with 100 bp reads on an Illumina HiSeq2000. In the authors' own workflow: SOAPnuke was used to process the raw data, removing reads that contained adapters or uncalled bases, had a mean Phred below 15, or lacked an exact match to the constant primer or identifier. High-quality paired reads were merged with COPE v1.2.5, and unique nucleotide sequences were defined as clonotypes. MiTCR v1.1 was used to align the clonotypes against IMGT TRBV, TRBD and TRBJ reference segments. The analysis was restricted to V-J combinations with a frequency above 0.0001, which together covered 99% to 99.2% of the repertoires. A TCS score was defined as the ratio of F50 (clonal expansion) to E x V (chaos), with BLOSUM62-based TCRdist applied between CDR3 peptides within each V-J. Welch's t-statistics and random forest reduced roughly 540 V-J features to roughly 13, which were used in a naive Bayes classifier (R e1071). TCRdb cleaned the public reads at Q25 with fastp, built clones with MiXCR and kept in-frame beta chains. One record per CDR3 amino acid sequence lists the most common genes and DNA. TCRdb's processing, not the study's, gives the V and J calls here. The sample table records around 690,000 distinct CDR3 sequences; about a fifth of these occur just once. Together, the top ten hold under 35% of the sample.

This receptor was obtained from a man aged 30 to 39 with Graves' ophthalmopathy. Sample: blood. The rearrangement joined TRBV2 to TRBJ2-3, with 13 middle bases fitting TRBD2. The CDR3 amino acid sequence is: CASKERTSGRDTQYF. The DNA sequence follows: TGTGCCAGCAAGGAAAGGACTAGCGGGAGAGATACGCAGTATTTT.